This T cell receptor beta chain was captured in a study of cytomegalovirus exposure and HLA in healthy donors (dated by TCRdb to the late 2010s). A note on the overall study: An earlier analysis of around 600 of the donors reported roughly 270 Gb of sequence data and roughly 100 million unique TCR beta sequences from approximately 180 million T cells. In a later genetic analysis, genome-wide SNP genotypes for about 60% of the 666 donors were used, and that subset was treated as a discovery cohort. HLA typing covered class I and class II loci at four-digit resolution. Because of strong linkage in the cohort, 5 or 6 DR-DQ haplotypes were treated as single units for association and clustering. To predict cytomegalovirus infection status, the study combined high-throughput TCR immunosequencing, statistical association of individual TCRs with disease status, and machine learning. Along with the roughly 670-subject first cohort, a separate validation cohort of more than 90 different subjects was used. Typing coverage differed by locus: A, B, C, DRB1 and DQB1 were typed in about 629-640 donors, DQA1 in roughly 510, DPA1 in approximately 610, and DPB1 in around 490. Among the roughly 430 genotyped donors, under 90% belonged to the genetic ancestry cluster associated with self-reported Caucasian donors. An earlier analysis of 587 of the donors applied high-throughput TCR beta sequencing to assess whether each TCR beta V gene segment acted as functional or pseudogenic. Every repertoire in the discovery cohort had been generated on one and the same sequencing platform. A later analysis re-analyzed previously published TCR beta repertoires from 550 to 700 donors and added high-resolution HLA genotyping to study TCR occurrence patterns. The study was designed to test whether signatures of past pathogen exposure could be identified by cataloging public T cell receptors. The study used immunosequencing to profile the T cell repertoires of 666 subjects and linked those repertoires to cytomegalovirus serostatus. Donor age, sex, ethnicity and CMV serostatus were compiled together with the repertoire data. The later analysis used no new phenotypic data to find candidate immune exposures, relying instead on TCR beta sequences and their occurrence across donors. Across around 400 genotyped donors of the cohort, an average of about 220,000 unique TCR beta nucleotide sequences per donor were sequenced, and roughly 17% of those sequences were non-productive. An early release covering roughly 640 HLA-typed donors comprised around 300 gigabases of sequencing data and around 80 million unique TCR sequences.

The library was produced with the immunoSEQ multiplex PCR assay. For the multiplex PCR, a mixture combining 60 forward primers for TCR Vbeta segments and 13 reverse primers for TCR Jbeta segments was used. The CDR3 region of rearranged TCR beta genes was amplified from genomic DNA by a multiplex PCR assay. The amplified TCR beta libraries were sequenced on the Illumina HiSeq System as 87-base-pair reads. The authors' analysis ran thus. Across the roughly 640 repertoires, a later analysis counted 80 million or so unique TCR beta chains, approximately 10 million of which were shared by at least two donors. Raw reads were error-corrected and collapsed into unique sequences by a nearest-neighbor algorithm in which closely related sequences were merged to remove PCR and sequencing errors. V, D and J gene segments were assigned by aligning CDR3 sequences to IMGT reference sequences. Each retained sequence needed at least a six-nucleotide match to both a V gene segment and a J gene segment. A rearrangement counted as productive if the CDR3 had no stop codons and remained in frame with V and J, and every other rearrangement counted as non-productive. Following IMGT convention, CDR3 was defined as the stretch from the second conserved V-encoded cysteine up to the conserved J-encoded phenylalanine. The earlier analysis of fewer than 750 of the donors excluded sequences that lacked an unambiguous match to a single V gene segment. In an earlier analysis of approximately 590 of the donors, a V segment was called functional when productive rearrangements were above 56.7%, and segregating when the standard deviation between donors exceeded 5%. A statistical classification framework was developed to diagnose cytomegalovirus status using the catalog of TCR beta chain sequences. In a later analysis, TCR nucleotide sequences were compared against IMGT/GENE-DB human TR gene sequences so that V and J genes could be assigned. A later analysis assigned CDR3 sequences and most-parsimonious VDJ recombination scenarios with the TCRdist pipeline. In a later analysis, every TCR beta chain was defined by the combination of its CDR3 amino acid sequence and its V-gene family, and reads without a unique V-gene family were dropped. In a later analysis, nearly 600 highly shared, low-generation-probability nucleotide sequences were removed to address suspected cross-contamination and a sequencing artifact. For each public chain, a later analysis derived a clonal expansion index from normalized ranks of inferred template counts within each repertoire. Generation probabilities in a later analysis came from a VDJ recombination model fitted to out-of-frame rearrangements, and those results were checked against IGoR. In a later analysis, TCR-TCR, TCR-HLA and TCR-CMV co-occurrence was scored with hypergeometric tests, and a repertoire-size bias correction was applied to TCR pairs. False discovery rates were estimated in a later analysis by permuting HLA or CMV assignments 20 times. In a later analysis, co-occurring TCRs were grouped using DBSCAN, and TCRdist sequence similarity was added for clustering within HLA-allele-positive subsets. For co-occurrence clustering, repertoires with fewer than 30,000 or more than 120,000 public chains were excluded, along with a handful of repertoires with anomalous nucleotide sharing. TCRdb's version of the immuneACCESS table is confined to in-frame rearrangements and falls short of the full clone set. An unresolved V gene accounts for under half of the shortfall where checked; the remainder is of unknown origin. V and J calls and clone size are copied from that table; D and trimming were computed from the DNA. The sample table records 130,000 or so clones; around 80% of these occur just once. Of the sample, about 3% falls within the top ten clones.

In total, more than 500 healthy bone marrow donors made up the cohort. At the time of sampling, every cohort member was nominally healthy, though immune exposures that went unrecorded were likely present. The donor tested CMV seronegative, placing the donor among the 350 to 400 seronegative members of the cohort. Every donor gave a peripheral blood sample, and the peripheral blood mononuclear cells from that sample were used for TCR beta sequencing. Genomic DNA extraction from the blood cell samples was performed with the Qiagen DNeasy Blood Extraction Kit. The paper as a whole reports these results and caveats: A later genetic analysis reported fewer N-insertions in productive TCRs among donors in an Asian-associated ancestry cluster than the roughly 620-donor mean. When HLA alleles, especially DR and DQ, strongly co-occurred, attributing TCR associations to individual alleles was difficult. The classifier was reported to diagnose cytomegalovirus status with high specificity and sensitivity in both the original and validation cohorts. Correlated functional status among segregating V segments might reflect linkage disequilibrium, but an unknown experimental factor could not be ruled out. In a later genetic analysis, a missense DCLRE1C variant was associated with V-gene and J-gene trimming of TCR beta chains, and the association was replicated in an independent cohort. According to a later analysis, parvovirus B19, influenza, CMV and Epstein-Barr virus appeared linked to several top co-occurrence clusters. According to the authors, the approach could potentially be generalized to other disease states and immunological phenotypes. A further reported finding was that TCR beta sequences accurately predicted the HLA-A and HLA-B alleles for most subjects in the first cohort. In a later analysis, most CMV-associated TCR beta chains were found to appear HLA-restricted, with HLA associations seemingly driven largely by CMV exposure. A later analysis found that TCR association rates varied across HLA loci, with DRB1 alleles showing the most associated TCRs and HLA-C alleles the fewest. CMV serostatus was the only immune exposure information available for the cohort. In an earlier analysis of 450 to 750 of the donors, most TCR beta V segments appeared in productive rearrangements about 87% or about 30% of the time, broadly matching IMGT annotations. Most TCR sequences were seen in very few donors, while some public TCRs were found in many individuals. A cluster of highly shared sequence variants was judged likely to be a technical artifact of the sequencing pipeline. Specific HLA alleles were associated with about 17,000 TCR beta sequences at a false discovery rate of 0.05 in a later analysis. The study listed 150 to 200 TCR beta chains as associated with cytomegalovirus. In vitro tests confirmed that a few of the cytomegalovirus-associated TCR beta chains recognize cytomegalovirus antigens. Because HLA typing was missing for some donors at each locus, association tests included only the typed subset. The presence/absence analyses assumed that sequencing depth was roughly uniform across donors, and that assumption may not be true. In a later analysis, HLA-associated TCR beta chains were found to be more clonally expanded and to have lower generation probabilities than equally common non-associated chains. Seventeen rarely observed V segments, including chromosome 9 orphons, were excluded from the earlier analysis of about 600 of the donors because counts were too low. This cohort had only TCR beta chains sequenced, and the lack of alpha or paired-chain data limited which features could be detected.

Details on this clone: The antigen this receptor binds is unknown. Base qualities are not provided; no much larger clone lies one nucleotide away.

The sequencing input was PBMCs. The TCR sequence derives from a man aged 35 to 55 in good health and CMV-seronegative.

The nucleotide sequence is TGTGCCAGCAGCTTAGCCTGGGGGGGACAGGCAAACTACTATGGCTACACCTTC. Translated, it reads CASSLAWGGQANYYGYTF. The chain was built from TRBV7-2 and TRBJ1-2; TRBD1 aligns with 8 central bases. Relative to germline, V is missing 0 bases and J is missing 3 bases, with 12 bases of the junction outside any gene match. CDR1 is given as SGHTA and CDR2 as FQGNSA, both from the germline V gene. From cysteine to phenylalanine, the CDR3 is 18 amino acids long. The retained sequence is limited to the CDR3, 54 bases, with the frame set at the first base. When the CDR3 is completed using the reference TRBV7-2 and TRBJ1-2 genes on either side, the full variable domain is GAGVSQSPSNKVTEKGKDVELRCDPISGHTALYWYRQSLGQGLEFLIYFQGNSAPDKSGLPSDRFSAERTGGSVSTLTIQRTQQEDSAVYLCASSLAWGGQANYYGYTFGSGTRLTVV.